This is a list of T cell receptor beta chains from one sample in a study of control samples from healthy donors and cancer patients. Using immunoSEQ multiplex PCR, the repertoire was profiled, and TCRdb retains in-frame clones only, with some absent. The sample consists of about 120,000 clones, about 88% of them appearing once. Sequenced material: blood. The receptors come from a man aged 18 to 29 in good health. The CDR3 runs from the conserved cysteine through the conserved F or W. A D gene is named only where the DNA matches it firmly.

V gene	J gene	D gene	CDR3 protein
TRBV9	TRBJ2-1	TRBD2	CASSGTSAIHNEQFF
TRBV6-2/TRBV6-3	TRBJ2-1	TRBD2	CASSYEAGFNEQFF
TRBV7-9	TRBJ2-3	TRBD1	CASSSMGQKSTDTQYF
TRBV9	TRBJ2-4	-	CASSVDMPGNIQYF
TRBV28	TRBJ1-5	-	CASSLERLHQPQHF
TRBV7-2	TRBJ2-1	-	CASAIPRAYNEQFF
TRBV2	TRBJ1-1	-	CASSEVRDKEAFF
TRBV15	TRBJ1-5	-	CATSRGLTTGQFSNQPQHF
TRBV29-1	TRBJ1-4	-	CSVELQTSQKLFF
TRBV7-3	TRBJ1-2	-	CASSLTIAGAGVYGYTF
TRBV6-2/TRBV6-3	TRBJ2-1	-	CASSPLTGSSYNEQFF
TRBV18	TRBJ1-5	TRBD1	CASSPSTGHQPQHF
TRBV18	TRBJ2-2	-	CASSPASRGSAGELFF
TRBV19	TRBJ2-1	-	CASQGGGDYNEQFF
TRBV11-2	TRBJ2-3	-	CASSLNRASTDTQYF
TRBV19	TRBJ2-1	TRBD1	CASSKRTGTGGYNEQFF
TRBV10-1	TRBJ1-1	-	CASSNRNMNTEAFF
TRBV18	TRBJ1-1	-	CASSPLNTEAFF
TRBV5-1	TRBJ2-1	-	CASSPSRQSLSYNEQFF
TRBV14	TRBJ2-5	-	CASSQDISGVETQYF
TRBV24-1	TRBJ2-3	TRBD2	CATSDPGTSGLMRDTQYF
TRBV20-1	TRBJ2-7	-	CSAIGGEQYF
TRBV7-2	TRBJ1-1	-	CASSLQERNTEAFF
TRBV2	TRBJ2-7	-	CASIGGGAEQYF
TRBV5-1	TRBJ2-1	TRBD1	CASSKTGETANEQFF
TRBV6-5	TRBJ2-7	-	CASQLATAYEQYF
TRBV6-1	TRBJ1-5	-	CASSGSRGGSYQPQHF
TRBV24-1	TRBJ2-3	TRBD1	CATSDSRQGSIRTDTQYF
TRBV29-1	TRBJ2-2	-	CSGHLRGGGGYTGELFF
TRBV7-8	TRBJ1-1	TRBD1	CASSRGQGNTEAFF
TRBV7-8	TRBJ2-7	TRBD2	CASSYRTSGRAGEQYF
TRBV5-1	TRBJ2-3	-	CASSLGWGSTDTQYF
TRBV29-1	TRBJ1-1	-	CSVEDLAGKESEAFF
TRBV10-3	TRBJ2-1	TRBD1	CAISAGQGWDEQFF
TRBV28	TRBJ2-2	TRBD1	CASSLSGQGAGELFF
TRBV15	TRBJ2-7	TRBD1	CATSRDRDRASEQYF
TRBV3-1/TRBV3-2	TRBJ2-3	TRBD1	CASSPGQGRETDTQYF
TRBV3-1/TRBV3-2	TRBJ2-5	TRBD2	CASSQELIGTSGRADEETQYF
TRBV7-2	TRBJ2-1	-	CASSTLAPSYNEQFF
TRBV7-8	TRBJ2-7	TRBD1	CASSYAGTGFGEQYF
TRBV28	TRBJ2-2	TRBD1	CASSQQTGLNTGELFF
TRBV11-3	TRBJ2-7	-	CASSVFVRSEQYF
TRBV2	TRBJ2-1	TRBD2	CASSTQKRTSGRGSYNEQFF
TRBV24-1	TRBJ1-4	-	CATSDLSATNEKLFF
TRBV10-3	TRBJ2-1	-	CAISEQGTGLASNEQFF
TRBV11-3	TRBJ2-3	-	CASSLVGGKGTDTQYF
TRBV19	TRBJ2-1	TRBD2	CASRTPGLELNEQFF
TRBV4-2	TRBJ2-5	-	CASSRQGDRQETQYF
TRBV7-6	TRBJ2-6	-	CASSSTSTSNSGANVLTF
TRBV10-2	TRBJ1-3	TRBD1	CASIDDRGPGNTIYF
TRBV21-1	TRBJ1-5	-	CASSKGRRQISNQPQHF